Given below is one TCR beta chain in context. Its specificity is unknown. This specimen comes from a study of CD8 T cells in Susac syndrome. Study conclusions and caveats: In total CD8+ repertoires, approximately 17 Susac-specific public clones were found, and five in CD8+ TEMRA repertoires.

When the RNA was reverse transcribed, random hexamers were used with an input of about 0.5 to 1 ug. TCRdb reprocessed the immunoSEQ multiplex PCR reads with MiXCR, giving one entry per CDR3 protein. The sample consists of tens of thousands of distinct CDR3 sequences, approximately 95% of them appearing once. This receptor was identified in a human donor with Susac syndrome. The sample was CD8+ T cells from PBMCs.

CDR3: CASSSEALSSYNEQFF. CDR3 nucleotides: TGTGCCAGCAGCTCGGAGGCCTTGAGCTCCTACAATGAGCAGTTCTTC. The V gene is TRBV7-9, the J gene TRBJ2-1; tentatively, D is TRBD2 (5 bases). The CDR3 loop spans 16 amino acids. The V gene's germline CDR1 is SEHNR and CDR2 FQNEAQ (reference sequence). The germline V and J ends were trimmed by 4 bases and 0 bases, with 13 bases remaining between them.